The 26 T cell receptor beta chains listed next were all sequenced from one sample in a study of blood T cells in healthy people across ages. It was with a sample-barcoded 5' primer and a J-beta primer mix that a second PCR of roughly 6 to 11 cycles was run. One entry per CDR3 protein results from TCRdb running MiXCR on the 5' RACE reads. The data hold around 1,000,000 distinct CDR3 sequences, with approximately 25% observed a single time. This sample was also put to use in a study of T cells of mothers and their children.

Material for sequencing was blood. These receptor sequences come from a girl between 2 and 10 years old in good health.

This clonotype was observed a few times. This sequence joins TRBV29-1 and TRBJ1-1; D is uncertain. CDR3 length: 12 amino acids. Germline CDR1 reads SQVTM; CDR2 reads ANQGSEA. V shed 6 bases and J shed 11 bases, with 19 bases lying between them. For the CDR3, the DNA is TGCAGCGTCTCTGGTCGGTTCTTGGGGGCTTTCTTT. Protein: CSVSGRFLGAFF.

J is TRBJ2-5 and V is TRBV9; tentative D call: TRBD1 (5 bases). The DNA end is a closer match to TRBJ2-1, so the J assignment may be wrong. This CDR3 is built from 14 residues. Per germline, CDR1 SGDLS and CDR2 YYNGEE. CDR3 in DNA: TGTGCCAGCAGCGTAGGAGTGACGACAGAACAGCAGTTCTTC. Translating gives CASSVGVTTEQQFF.

This sequence joins TRBV29-1 and TRBJ2-1; D is ambiguous. Germline V CDR1 and CDR2: SQVTM, ANQGSEA. Trimming shortened V by 7 bases and J by 5 bases, and 15 bases separated the two germline ends. This CDR3 contains 13 residues. The CDR3 sequence is CSAPGPGDNEQFF. The CDR3 nucleotides are TGCAGCGCTCCGGGTCCCGGAGACAATGAGCAGTTCTTC.

The chain joins TRBV9 to TRBJ1-1; D gene ambiguous. CDR3 size: 16 residues. V shed 0 bases and J shed 1 base, with 13 bases lying between them. Germline CDR1 SGDLS, CDR2 YYNGEE. The CDR3 reads CASSVEVRPANTEAFF. For the CDR3, the DNA is TGTGCCAGCAGCGTAGAGGTCAGGCCCGCGAACACTGAAGCTTTCTTT.

Comments on this clonotype: An end of the junction differs from the germline gene, which may be a read error. The V gene is TRBV24-1, the J gene TRBJ2-3; D is tentatively TRBD1 or TRBD2 (5 bases each). The CDR3 loop spans 14 amino acids. CDR1 and CDR2 (germline): KGHDR, SFDVKD. The CDR3 protein is CATSDRGSADTQYF. The CDR3 bases are TGTGCCACTAGTGATAGGGGTAGCGCAGATACGCAGTATTTT.

The rearrangement links TRBV20-1 to TRBJ1-6, with TRBD1 identical over 7 bases. This CDR3 comprises 15 residues. Per germline, CDR1 DFQATT and CDR2 SNEGSKA (reference sequence). The V gene end was trimmed by 5 bases and the J gene end by 0 bases; junction bases not matched to a gene: 4. CDR3 in amino acids: CSAWGQSSYNSPLHF. The CDR3 DNA reads TGCAGTGCTTGGGGACAGAGCTCCTATAATTCACCCCTCCACTTT.

This clonotype turned up a few times. This rearrangement joins TRBV10-3 to TRBJ2-7; 11 positions match TRBD1. V was pared by 0 bases and J by 7 bases, with 5 bases of the junction left unmatched. CDR3 length: 15 residues. Germline assignment: CDR1 ENHRY and CDR2 SYGVKD. The CDR3 spells CAISESGQGAREQYF. In nucleotides, the CDR3 is TGTGCCATCAGTGAGTCAGGACAGGGGGCAAGAGAGCAGTACTTC.

The rearrangement joins TRBV7-9 to TRBJ2-5; either TRBD1 or TRBD2 may fit D (6 bases each). Germline CDR1 is SEHNR and CDR2 is FQNEAQ (reference sequence). Trimming took 5 bases from V and 4 from J, leaving 20 bases between them. The CDR3 extends over 16 amino acids. CDR3 loop: CASSLSDYGGGETQYF. CDR3 DNA: TGTGCCAGCAGCCTATCCGATTACGGGGGCGGAGAGACCCAGTACTTC.

This clonotype was seen a few times. This chain connects TRBV4-1 to TRBJ1-6; no clear D. Germline values: CDR1 MGHRA, CDR2 YSYEKL. The CDR3 totals 14 residues. Between the trimmed V and J ends, which lost 1 base and 5 bases, there was a span of 6 bases. DNA of the CDR3: TGCGCCAGCAGCCAAGTTCCAGATAATTCACCCCTCCACTTT. This codes for CASSQVPDNSPLHF.

A few counts support this clonotype. This chain uses TRBV28 with TRBJ2-5, with TRBD2 as a possible D gene (7 bases). Germline loops: CDR1 MDHEN, CDR2 SYDVKM. V shed 4 bases and J shed 4 bases, with 16 bases lying between them. The CDR3 covers 15 residues. The CDR3 protein is CASSSLGLGGETQYF. The CDR3 bases are TGTGCCAGCAGTTCCCTCGGACTAGGGGGAGAGACCCAGTACTTC. The full variable domain, with the rest looked up from reference TRBV28 and TRBJ2-5, is DVKVTQSSRYLVKRTGEKVFLECVQDMDHENMFWYRQDPGLGLRLIYFSYDVKMKEKGDIPEGYSVSREKKERFSLILESASTNQTSMYLCASSSLGLGGETQYFGPGTRLLVL.

This chain links TRBV20-1 with TRBJ2-1; D might be TRBD1 or TRBD2, each matching 6 bases. The V end was cut by 0 bases, the J end by 2 bases, with 14 bases between. This CDR3 contains 16 residues. Germline CDR1 and CDR2: DFQATT and SNEGSKA (reference sequence). The CDR3 is CSAREWMGGPYNEQFF. The CDR3 bases are TGCAGTGCTAGAGAGTGGATGGGGGGCCCCTACAATGAGCAGTTCTTC.

This clonotype was counted only a few times. CDR3 region: CASRHTGQGEQFF. The CDR3 coding sequence is TGTGCCAGCAGACACACAGGGCAGGGTGAGCAGTTCTTC. The rearrangement joins TRBV28 to TRBJ2-1; maybe TRBD1 (6 bases). V gave up 6 bases and J gave up 9 bases, with 15 bases separating them. The CDR3 sequence is 13 residues long. Germline V CDR1 and CDR2: MDHEN, SYDVKM.

On this clonotype: One end of the junction is discordant with germline, which a read error may explain. The chain joins TRBV27 to TRBJ2-1; D is tentatively TRBD1 or TRBD2 (5 bases each). This CDR3 has 14 amino acids. Germline CDR1 reads MNHEY; CDR2 reads SMNVEV (reference sequence). CDR3 region: CVSSIRGPYNEQFF. In DNA, the CDR3 is TGTGTCAGCAGTATCCGGGGCCCCTACAATGAGCAGTTCTTC.

There are a few counts of this clonotype. The V call is TRBV7-9, the J call TRBJ1-4, with 7 bases identical to TRBD1. Trimming removed 3 bases from V and 7 bases from J; junction bases left unmatched: 5. The CDR3 sequence is 14 residues long. From germline, CDR1 is SEHNR and CDR2 FQNEAQ (reference sequence). The CDR3: CASSFVRDSEKLFF. In DNA, the CDR3 is TGTGCCAGCAGCTTTGTGCGGGACAGTGAAAAACTGTTTTTT.

This rearrangement joins TRBV4-1 to TRBJ2-1; D gene unclear. The assigned J gene may be wrong: the sequence end matches TRBJ2-5 better. The germline V gene has CDR1 MGHRA and CDR2 YSYEKL. The CDR3 has 15 amino acids. CDR3 region: CASSQLFLVGETQYF. DNA for the CDR3: TGCGCCAGCAGCCAACTTTTCCTAGTGGGGGAGACCCAGTACTTC.

The rearrangement uses TRBV3-1 and TRBJ2-5, with D hard to call. Between the trimmed V and J ends, which lost 0 bases and 4 bases, there was a span of 12 bases. Germline V lookup: CDR1 LGHDT, CDR2 YNNKEL (reference sequence). The CDR3 runs 15 residues. The CDR3 region has the DNA TGTGCCAGCAGCCAAGATGGGTACATAACAGAGACCCAGTACTTC. Residues: CASSQDGYITETQYF.

The chain has TRBV19 and TRBJ1-1; D ambiguous. V lost 1 base and J lost 6, with 6 bases in between. Germline V gene sequence: CDR1 LNHDA, CDR2 SQIVND (reference sequence). The CDR3 has 12 amino acids. As DNA, the CDR3 is TGTGCCAGTAGTATAGGTCCCGCTGAAGCTTTCTTT. It codes for CASSIGPAEAFF.

This clonotype was seen a few times. The chain has TRBV7-2 and TRBJ1-6; D call uncertain. V was shortened by 2 bases and J by 11 bases, with 4 bases between the two germline ends. The germline V gene has CDR1 SGHTA and CDR2 FQGNSA. The CDR3 totals 11 residues. The CDR3: CASSLKAPLHF. In DNA form, the CDR3 reads TGTGCCAGCAGCTTAAAAGCACCCCTCCACTTT.

This clonotype was picked up a small number of times. V and J are TRBV6-4 and TRBJ2-1, with D possibly matching TRBD2 (5 bases). The CDR3 runs 15 residues. CDR1 is MRHNA and CDR2 is SNTAGT in the germline V gene. Deletions cut 5 bases from V and 7 bases from J, with 18 bases between. The CDR3 spells CASSPLFTSTNEQFF. CDR3 coding DNA: TGTGCCAGCAGTCCCCTTTTTACTAGTACGAATGAGCAGTTCTTC.

The chain links TRBV15 to TRBJ2-3, with 9 bases matching TRBD2. The CDR3 contains 16 residues. V trimming: 4 bases; J trimming: 2 bases; junction bases outside the gene matches: 7. CDR1 and CDR2 from the germline V gene are LNHNV and YYDKDF (reference sequence). The CDR3 DNA reads as TGTGCCACCAGCACCTTACCGGGACTAGCCACAGATACGCAGTATTTT. Translating it yields CATSTLPGLATDTQYF.

V and J are TRBV29-1 and TRBJ2-1; a weak D match, TRBD1 (6 bases). V dropped 1 base and J dropped 2 bases, with 12 bases sitting between them. The germline CDR1 and CDR2 sequences are SQVTM and ANQGSEA. This CDR3 comprises 15 residues. The CDR3 DNA reads as TGCAGCGTTGAAGGAGGTTGGACAGCCTACAATGAGCAGTTCTTC. Its protein product is CSVEGGWTAYNEQFF.

The chain carries TRBV19 and TRBJ2-5; 9 nucleotides agree with TRBD2. Germline CDR1 LNHDA, CDR2 SQIVND (reference sequence). Losses at the gene ends were 9 bases for V and 1 base for J; bases not matched to a gene: 6. This CDR3 contains 14 residues. The CDR3 DNA reads TGTGCCAGGGAGACGACTAGCGGCCAAGAGACCCAGTACTTC. This codes for CARETTSGQETQYF.

This chain connects TRBV7-9 to TRBJ1-2; D ambiguous. This CDR3 spans 15 amino acids. Germline loops: CDR1 SEHNR, CDR2 FQNEAQ (reference sequence). The ends were cut back, 5 bases at V and 0 bases at J, with 13 bases in the middle. CDR3 amino acids: CASSNPEPPNYGYTF. As DNA, the CDR3 is TGTGCCAGCAGCAACCCCGAGCCCCCTAACTATGGCTACACCTTC.

This clonotype was seen a few times. V gene TRBV6-6 combines with J gene TRBJ2-3, with 10 bases fitting TRBD2. From germline, CDR1 is MNHNY and CDR2 SVGAGI (reference sequence). This CDR3 spans 15 amino acids. The ends lost 7 bases at V and 1 base at J; junction bases unmatched: 5. In DNA, the CDR3 is TGTGCCAGCACCTCACTAGCGGGGCGCACAGATACGCAGTATTTT. Its protein product is CASTSLAGRTDTQYF.

This clonotype was counted a few times. This rearrangement joins TRBV20-1 to TRBJ2-5; a weak D match, TRBD2 (5 bases). CDR1 and CDR2 from the germline V gene are DFQATT and SNEGSKA (reference sequence). Trimming left V 1 base short and J 5 bases short, with 11 bases between. The CDR3 spans 13 residues. DNA of the CDR3: TGCAGTGCTAGAGGGGCGGGCTGGGAGACCCAGTACTTC. It specifies CSARGAGWETQYF.

The chain links TRBV12-3 or TRBV12-4 to TRBJ1-5; D may be TRBD1 (5 bases). The CDR3 runs 14 residues. The V and J ends lost 7 bases and 7 bases respectively, with 17 bases between them. CDR3 region: CASKPGRRGQPQHF. CDR3 DNA sequence: TGTGCCAGCAAACCGGGCCGGAGGGGACAGCCCCAGCATTTT.